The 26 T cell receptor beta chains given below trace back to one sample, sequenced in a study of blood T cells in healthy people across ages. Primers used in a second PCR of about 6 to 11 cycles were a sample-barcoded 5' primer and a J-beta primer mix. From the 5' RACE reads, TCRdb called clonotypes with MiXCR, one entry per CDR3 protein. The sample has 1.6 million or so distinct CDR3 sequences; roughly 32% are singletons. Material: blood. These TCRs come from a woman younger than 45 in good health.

The CDR3 here is CSAFLDRGFRGTSYEQYF. Written as DNA, the CDR3 is TGCAGTGCTTTCCTAGACAGGGGGTTTCGCGGGACCTCCTACGAGCAGTACTTC. The chain employs TRBV20-1 and TRBJ2-7, with TRBD1 matching over 9 bases. The CDR3 runs 18 residues. Germline trimming cut 5 bases from V and 0 bases from J; bases unmatched to any gene: 17. In germline, CDR1 is DFQATT, CDR2 SNEGSKA (reference sequence).

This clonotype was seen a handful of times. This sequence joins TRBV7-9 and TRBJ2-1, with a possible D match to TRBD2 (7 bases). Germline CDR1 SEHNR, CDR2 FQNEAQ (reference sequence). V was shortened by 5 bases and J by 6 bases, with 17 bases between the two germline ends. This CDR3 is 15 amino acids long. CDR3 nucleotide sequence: TGTGCCAGCAGCCCAGGGGTAGCGGGTGGCAATGAGCAGTTCTTC. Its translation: CASSPGVAGGNEQFF.

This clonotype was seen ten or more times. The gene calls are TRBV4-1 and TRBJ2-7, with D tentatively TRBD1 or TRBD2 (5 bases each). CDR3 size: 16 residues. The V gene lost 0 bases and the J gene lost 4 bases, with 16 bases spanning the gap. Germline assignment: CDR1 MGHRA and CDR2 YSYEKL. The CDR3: CASSQEYGGNLYEQYF. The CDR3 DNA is TGCGCCAGCAGCCAAGAATATGGGGGTAACTTGTACGAGCAGTACTTC.

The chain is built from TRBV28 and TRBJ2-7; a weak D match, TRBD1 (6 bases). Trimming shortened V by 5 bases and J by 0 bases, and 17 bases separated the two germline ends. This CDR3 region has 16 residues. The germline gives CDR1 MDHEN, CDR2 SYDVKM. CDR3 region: CASSQNWGPYSYEQYV. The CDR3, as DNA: TGTGCCAGCAGTCAAAATTGGGGGCCGTACTCCTACGAGCAGTACGTC.

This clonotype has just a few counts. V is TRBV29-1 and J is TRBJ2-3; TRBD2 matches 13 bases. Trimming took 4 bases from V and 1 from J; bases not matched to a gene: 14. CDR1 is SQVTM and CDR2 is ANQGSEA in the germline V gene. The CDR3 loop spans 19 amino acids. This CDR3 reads CSVGGGLAGVGSGTDTQYF. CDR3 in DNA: TGCAGCGTTGGGGGAGGACTAGCGGGAGTCGGGTCGGGCACAGATACGCAGTATTTT.

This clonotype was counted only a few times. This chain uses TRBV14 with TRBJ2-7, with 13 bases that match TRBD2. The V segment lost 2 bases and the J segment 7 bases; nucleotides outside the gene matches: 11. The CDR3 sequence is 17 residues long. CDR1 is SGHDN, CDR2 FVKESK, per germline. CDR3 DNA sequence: TGTGCCAGCAGCCAATCCCGGACTAGCGGGAGTTTTTTAGAGCAGTACTTC. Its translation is CASSQSRTSGSFLEQYF.

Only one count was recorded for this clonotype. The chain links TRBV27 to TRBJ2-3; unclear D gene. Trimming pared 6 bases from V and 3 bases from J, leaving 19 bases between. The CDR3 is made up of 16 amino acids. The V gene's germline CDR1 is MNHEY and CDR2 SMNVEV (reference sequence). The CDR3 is CASSFDPQSSTDTQYF. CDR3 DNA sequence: TGTGCCAGCAGCTTCGATCCGCAGTCGTCAACAGATACGCAGTATTTT.

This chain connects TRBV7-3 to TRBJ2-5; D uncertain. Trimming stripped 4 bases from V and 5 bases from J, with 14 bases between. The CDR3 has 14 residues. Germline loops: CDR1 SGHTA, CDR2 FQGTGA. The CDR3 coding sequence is TGTGCCAGCAGCTCAATGGAGAGTGGGGAGACCCAGTACTTC. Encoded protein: CASSSMESGETQYF.

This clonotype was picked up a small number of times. CDR3 DNA sequence: TGTGCCAGTAGTATCGGGGAGCATTACTATGAGCAGTTCTTC. It is translated as CASSIGEHYYEQFF. This rearrangement joins TRBV19 to TRBJ2-1; possible D gene TRBD2, 5 bases. CDR3 length: 14 residues. Trimming stripped 3 bases from V and 8 bases from J, with 14 bases between. CDR1 and CDR2 (germline): LNHDA, SQIVND (reference sequence).

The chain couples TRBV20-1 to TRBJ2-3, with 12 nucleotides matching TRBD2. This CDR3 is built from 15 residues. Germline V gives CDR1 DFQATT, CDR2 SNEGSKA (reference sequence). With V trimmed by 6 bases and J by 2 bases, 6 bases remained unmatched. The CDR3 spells CSAPGLAGNTDTQYF. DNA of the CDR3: TGCAGTGCCCCGGGACTAGCGGGTAACACAGATACGCAGTATTTT.

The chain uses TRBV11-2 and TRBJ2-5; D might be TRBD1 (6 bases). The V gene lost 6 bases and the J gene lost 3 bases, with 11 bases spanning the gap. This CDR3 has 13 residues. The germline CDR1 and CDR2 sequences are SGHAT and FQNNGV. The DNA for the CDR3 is TGTGCCAGCAGGACGGGACACGAAGAGACCCAGTACTTC. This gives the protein CASRTGHEETQYF.

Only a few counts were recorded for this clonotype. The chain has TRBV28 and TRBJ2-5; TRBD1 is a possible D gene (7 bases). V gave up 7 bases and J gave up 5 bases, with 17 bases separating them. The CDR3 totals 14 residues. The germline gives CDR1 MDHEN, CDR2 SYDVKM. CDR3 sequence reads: CASTRGGGEETQYF. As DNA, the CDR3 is TGTGCCAGCACCCGCGGAGGGGGCGAGGAGACCCAGTACTTC. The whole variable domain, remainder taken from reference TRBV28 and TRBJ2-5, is DVKVTQSSRYLVKRTGEKVFLECVQDMDHENMFWYRQDPGLGLRLIYFSYDVKMKEKGDIPEGYSVSREKKERFSLILESASTNQTSMYLCASTRGGGEETQYFGPGTRLLVL.

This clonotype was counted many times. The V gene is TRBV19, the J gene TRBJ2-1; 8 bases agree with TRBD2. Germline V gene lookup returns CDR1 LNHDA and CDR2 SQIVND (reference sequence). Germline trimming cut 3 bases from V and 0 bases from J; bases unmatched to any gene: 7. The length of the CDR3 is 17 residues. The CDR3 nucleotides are TGTGCCAGTAGTATTTTTGGGACTAGAAACTCCTACAATGAGCAGTTCTTC. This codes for CASSIFGTRNSYNEQFF.

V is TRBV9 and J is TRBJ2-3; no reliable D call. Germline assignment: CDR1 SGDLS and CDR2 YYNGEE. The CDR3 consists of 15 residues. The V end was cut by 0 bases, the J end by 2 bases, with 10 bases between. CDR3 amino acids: CASSVEISNTDTQYF. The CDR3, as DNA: TGTGCCAGCAGCGTAGAGATCAGTAACACAGATACGCAGTATTTT. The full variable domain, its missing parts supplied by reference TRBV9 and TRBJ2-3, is DSGVTQTPKHLITATGQRVTLRCSPRSGDLSVYWYQQSLDQGLQFLIQYYNGEERAKGNILERFSAQQFPDLHSELNLSSLELGDSALYFCASSVEISNTDTQYFGPGTRLTVL.

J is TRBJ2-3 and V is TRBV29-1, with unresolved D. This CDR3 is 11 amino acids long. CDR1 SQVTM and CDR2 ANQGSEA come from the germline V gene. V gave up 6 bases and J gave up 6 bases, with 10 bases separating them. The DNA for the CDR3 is TGCAGCGTCCCGTCGGCGGATACGCAGTATTTT. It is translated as CSVPSADTQYF.

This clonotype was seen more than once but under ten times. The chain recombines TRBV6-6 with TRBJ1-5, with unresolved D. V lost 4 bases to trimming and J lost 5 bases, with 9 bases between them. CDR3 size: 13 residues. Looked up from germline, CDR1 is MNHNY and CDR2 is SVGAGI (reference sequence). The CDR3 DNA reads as TGTGCCAGCAGTTTTGGATTAGATCAGCCCCAGCATTTT. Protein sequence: CASSFGLDQPQHF.

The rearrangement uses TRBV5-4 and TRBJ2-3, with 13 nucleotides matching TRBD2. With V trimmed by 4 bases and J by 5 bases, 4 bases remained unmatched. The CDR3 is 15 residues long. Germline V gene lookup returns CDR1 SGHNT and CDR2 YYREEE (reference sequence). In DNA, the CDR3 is TGTGCCAGCAGCACGAGACTAGCGGGAGGAGATACGCAGTATTTT. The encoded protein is CASSTRLAGGDTQYF.

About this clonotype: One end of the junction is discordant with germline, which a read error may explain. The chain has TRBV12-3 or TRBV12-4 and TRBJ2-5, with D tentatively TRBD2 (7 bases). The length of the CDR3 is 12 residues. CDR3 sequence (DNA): TGTGCCAGCAGCCCCGGGGGGCCCGAGCAGTGCTTC. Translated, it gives CASSPGGPEQCF.

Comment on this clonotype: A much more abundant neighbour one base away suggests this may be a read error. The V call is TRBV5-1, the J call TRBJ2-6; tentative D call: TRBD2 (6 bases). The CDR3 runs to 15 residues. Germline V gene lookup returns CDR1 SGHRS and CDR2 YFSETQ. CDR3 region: CACSLEGYGANVLTF. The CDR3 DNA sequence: TGCGCCTGCAGCTTGGAGGGTTATGGGGCCAACGTCCTGACTTTC. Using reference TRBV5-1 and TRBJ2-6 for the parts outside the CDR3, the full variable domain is KAGVTQTPRYLIKTRGQQVTLSCSPISGHRSVSWYQQTPGQGLQFLFEYFSETQRNKGNFPGRFSGRQFSNSRSEMNVSTLELGDSALYLCACSLEGYGANVLTFGAGSRLTVL.

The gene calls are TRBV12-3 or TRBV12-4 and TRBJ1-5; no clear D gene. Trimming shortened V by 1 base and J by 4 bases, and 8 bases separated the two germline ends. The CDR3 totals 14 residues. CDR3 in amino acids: CASSLVQTNQPQHF. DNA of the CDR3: TGTGCCAGCAGTTTAGTACAGACAAATCAGCCCCAGCATTTT.

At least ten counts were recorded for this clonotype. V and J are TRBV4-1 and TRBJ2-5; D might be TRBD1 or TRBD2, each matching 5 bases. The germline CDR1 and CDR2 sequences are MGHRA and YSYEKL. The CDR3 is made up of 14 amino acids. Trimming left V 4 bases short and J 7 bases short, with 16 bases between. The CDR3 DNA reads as TGCGCCAGCAGCCCAACGGGGACCCCTGGGACCCAGTACTTC. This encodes CASSPTGTPGTQYF.

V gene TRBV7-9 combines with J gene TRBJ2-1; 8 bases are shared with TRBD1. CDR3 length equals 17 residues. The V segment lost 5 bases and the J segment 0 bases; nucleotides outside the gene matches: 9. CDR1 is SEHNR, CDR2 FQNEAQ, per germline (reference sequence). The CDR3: CASSLPTGDGSYNEQFF. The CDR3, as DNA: TGTGCCAGCAGCCTCCCGACAGGGGACGGCTCCTACAATGAGCAGTTCTTC.

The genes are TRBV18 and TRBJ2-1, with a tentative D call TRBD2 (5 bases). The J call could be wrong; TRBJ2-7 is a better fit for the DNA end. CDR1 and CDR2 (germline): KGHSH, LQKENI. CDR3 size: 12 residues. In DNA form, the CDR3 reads TGTGCCAGCTCACCACCGGAGCGGGAGCAGTACTTC. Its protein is CASSPPEREQYF.

The CDR3 DNA reads TGTGCCAGCAGTTACTCTCCGGACTGGGGTTACACCGGGGAGCTGTTTTTT. It encodes CASSYSPDWGYTGELFF. V is TRBV6-5 and J is TRBJ2-2; D possibly corresponds to TRBD2 (5 bases). This CDR3 comprises 17 residues. Germline V gene sequence: CDR1 MNHEY, CDR2 SVGAGI. Trimming left V 0 bases short and J 3 bases short, with 14 bases between.

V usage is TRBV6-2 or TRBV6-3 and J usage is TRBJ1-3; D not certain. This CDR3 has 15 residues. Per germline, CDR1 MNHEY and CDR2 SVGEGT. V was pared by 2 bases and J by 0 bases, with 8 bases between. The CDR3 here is CASSYIAYSGNTIYF. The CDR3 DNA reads TGTGCCAGCAGTTACATCGCGTACTCTGGAAACACCATATATTTT.

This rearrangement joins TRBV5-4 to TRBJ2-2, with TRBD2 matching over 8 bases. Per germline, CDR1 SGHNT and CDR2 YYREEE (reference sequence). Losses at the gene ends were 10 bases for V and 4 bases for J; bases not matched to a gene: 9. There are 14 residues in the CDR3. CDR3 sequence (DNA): TGTGCCGCCCGGGGGGGTTTGAGCACCGGGGAGCTGTTTTTT. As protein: CAARGGLSTGELFF. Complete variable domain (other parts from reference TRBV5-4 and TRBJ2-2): ETGVTQSPTHLIKTRGQQVTLRCSSQSGHNTVSWYQQALGQGPQFIFQYYREEENGRGNFPPRFSGLQFPNYSSELNVNALELDDSALYLCAARGGLSTGELFFGEGSRLTVL.